A single sample is the source of the 5 T cell receptor beta chains below, sequenced in a study of blood T cell repertoires in COVID-19. Some clones are missing from TCRdb's copy, which holds only in-frame ones; the method was immunoSEQ multiplex PCR. The sample lists around 200,000 clones, around 80% occurring once. Material: peripheral blood. The origin of the receptors is a human donor in a cohort sampled during active COVID-19.

The genes are TRBV7-2 and TRBJ1-3, with 9 bases lining up with TRBD1. The CDR3 consists of 17 residues. V gave up 5 bases and J gave up 4 bases; unmatched junction bases: 12. Germline CDR1 is SGHTA and CDR2 is FQGNSA. The CDR3 is CASSPGQGRLMGNTIYF. CDR3 coding DNA: TGTGCCAGCAGCCCGGGACAGGGTCGGCTGATGGGAAACACCATATATTTT.

V is TRBV28 and J is TRBJ2-7; D perhaps matches TRBD2 (6 bases). The V gene lost 4 bases and the J gene lost 9 bases, with 16 bases spanning the gap. The CDR3 is 13 amino acids. CDR1 is MDHEN and CDR2 is SYDVKM in the germline V gene. CDR3 amino acids: CASSWYRESAQYF. The CDR3 nucleotides read TGTGCCAGCAGTTGGTATCGGGAGTCGGCGCAGTACTTC.

The chain links TRBV7-9 to TRBJ2-4, with TRBD1 identical over 8 bases. The ends lost 5 bases at V and 1 base at J; junction bases unmatched: 4. This CDR3 has 15 amino acids. Germline V lookup: CDR1 SEHNR, CDR2 FQNEAQ (reference sequence). The CDR3 region is CASSAQGAAKNIQYF. CDR3 DNA: TGTGCCAGCAGCGCGCAGGGGGCTGCCAAAAACATTCAGTACTTC. The entire variable domain, with the rest obtained from reference TRBV7-9 and TRBJ2-4, is as follows: DTGVSQNPRHKITKRGQNVTFRCDPISEHNRLYWYRQTLGQGPEFLTYFQNEAQLEKSRLLSDRFSAERPKGSFSTLEIQRTEQGDSAMYLCASSAQGAAKNIQYFGAGTRLSVL.

V and J are TRBV4-2 and TRBJ1-1; D perhaps matches TRBD1 (6 bases). The CDR3 covers 16 residues. Trimming removed 0 bases from V and 1 base from J, with 12 bases in between. Looked up from germline, CDR1 is LGHNA and CDR2 is YNFKEQ. The CDR3 bases are TGTGCCAGCAGCCAAGATAATGTCAGGGGGAACACTGAAGCTTTCTTT. Residues: CASSQDNVRGNTEAFF.

The chain joins TRBV27 to TRBJ2-1, with TRBD2 matching over 9 bases. With 5 bases clipped from V and 0 bases from J, the junction kept 2 bases outside the gene matches. CDR1 and CDR2 (germline): MNHEY, SMNVEV (reference sequence). CDR3 size: 15 residues. DNA of the CDR3: TGTGCCAGCAGTCTTAGCGGGAGCTCCTACAATGAGCAGTTCTTC. This gives the protein CASSLSGSSYNEQFF.